The next 29 T cell receptor beta chains were all read from a single sample in a study of blood T cells in healthy people across ages. The authors ran a second PCR of 7 to 11 cycles using a sample-barcoded 5' primer and a J-beta primer mix. TCRdb itself ran the 5' RACE reads through MiXCR, one entry per CDR3 protein. The data contain about a million distinct CDR3 sequences, roughly two fifths of them singletons. The source material was blood. These receptors were obtained from a man between 18 and 29 years old in good health.

This chain links TRBV6-5 with TRBJ2-3; a possible D gene is TRBD1 (5 bases). Germline-derived CDR1 and CDR2 are MNHEY and SVGAGI. V was cut by 6 bases and J by 3 bases, with 13 bases left in between. This CDR3 comprises 14 residues. The CDR3, as DNA: TGTGCCAGCAGCCAATATCAGGGAACAGATACGCAGTATTTT. It codes for CASSQYQGTDTQYF.

This clonotype was seen a handful of times. V usage is TRBV29-1 and J usage is TRBJ1-2, with TRBD1 as a possible D gene (5 bases). Germline values: CDR1 SQVTM, CDR2 ANQGSEA. V lost 3 bases and J lost 5, with 16 bases in between. The CDR3 extends over 14 amino acids. The CDR3 spells CSVDHSQGGYGYTF. In nucleotides, the CDR3 is TGCAGCGTTGACCACTCCCAGGGCGGGTATGGCTACACCTTC.

V gene TRBV5-1 combines with J gene TRBJ2-1; D not certain. The DNA end is more similar to TRBJ2-7, so the J call may be wrong. Per the germline V gene, CDR1 is SGHRS and CDR2 is YFSETQ. CDR3 size: 10 residues. As DNA, the CDR3 is TGCGCCAGCAACCACAATGAGCAGTACTTC. Amino acid sequence: CASNHNEQYF.

The chain combines TRBV21-1 with TRBJ1-1; TRBD1 is taken as the D call from the table, unchecked against the DNA. TRBV21-1 is designated a pseudogene. This CDR3 has 13 residues. The CDR3 DNA reads as TGTGCCAGCACCCGACAGGGGGACACTGAAGCTTTCTTT. Translating gives CASTRQGDTEAFF.

The V call is TRBV20-1, the J call TRBJ2-5; TRBD2 aligns across 8 bases. The CDR3 runs to 14 residues. V dropped 2 bases and J dropped 2; count of bases not matched to a gene: 4. Per the germline V gene, CDR1 is DFQATT and CDR2 is SNEGSKA (reference sequence). The CDR3, as DNA: TGCAGTGCTAGATCTGCGGGGGGACAAGAGACCCAGTACTTC. As protein: CSARSAGGQETQYF.

V usage is TRBV29-1 and J usage is TRBJ1-1; TRBD1 might be the D (6 bases). Trimming pared 0 bases from V and 4 bases from J, leaving 15 bases between. The CDR3 extends over 15 amino acids. Germline V gene data show CDR1 as SQVTM and CDR2 as ANQGSEA. DNA for the CDR3: TGCAGCGTTGAAGAGGGGGCAGAGGCGGGCACTGAAGCTTTCTTT. It yields the protein CSVEEGAEAGTEAFF.

V is TRBV20-1 and J is TRBJ2-3, with TRBD2 matching 7 bases. Unmatched junction bases numbered 8, after V lost 6 bases and J lost 2 bases. This CDR3 contains 14 residues. Germline CDR1 and CDR2: DFQATT and SNEGSKA (reference sequence). DNA of the CDR3: TGCAGTGCGAGAAGCGGGGCCTCCACAGATACGCAGTATTTT. Encoded protein: CSARSGASTDTQYF.

This clonotype occurred a few times. CDR3 sequence: CASSLGGTEQETQYF. For the CDR3, the DNA is TGTGCCAGCAGCTTGGGAGGGACCGAGCAAGAGACCCAGTACTTC. This chain connects TRBV11-1 to TRBJ2-5; 7 bases are shared with TRBD2. This CDR3 comprises 15 residues. Germline loops: CDR1 SGHAT, CDR2 FQDESV (reference sequence). The J segment lost 2 bases and the V segment lost 3 bases, leaving 6 bases of the junction unmatched.

CDR3 amino acids: CATGRPWGSSTNTEAFF. The CDR3 DNA sequence: TGTGCCACCGGGCGTCCCTGGGGAAGCAGCACGAACACTGAAGCTTTCTTT. This chain connects TRBV10-3 to TRBJ1-1, with no clear D. The CDR3 sequence is 17 residues long. Germline assignment: CDR1 ENHRY and CDR2 SYGVKD. Trimming took 10 bases from V and 1 from J, leaving 25 bases between them.

This chain connects TRBV21-1 to TRBJ1-1; the table's D call, TRBD1, was not checked against the DNA. TRBV21-1 corresponds to a pseudogene. The CDR3 extends over 16 amino acids. The CDR3 loop is CASSKRPGVVNTEAFF. The CDR3 bases are TGTGCCAGCAGCAAACGGCCGGGGGTAGTGAACACTGAAGCTTTCTTT.

In this sample, this clonotype turned up a few times. The rearrangement uses TRBV6-5 and TRBJ1-1, with TRBD1 as a possible D gene (5 bases). The CDR3 loop spans 13 amino acids. Per germline, CDR1 MNHEY and CDR2 SVGAGI. Trimming removed 5 bases from V and 10 bases from J, with 17 bases in between. In DNA, the CDR3 is TGTGCCAGCAGTGACGGGCTGGGGCCCGGAGCTTTCTTT. Its translation: CASSDGLGPGAFF.

In its sample, this clonotype was seen a few times. Just one base apart from a much larger clone, this may be a read error. The V call is TRBV28, the J call TRBJ1-5; no reliable D call. Trimming left V 3 bases short and J 5 bases short, with 2 bases between. CDR1 is MDHEN, CDR2 SYDVKM, per germline. The CDR3 is made up of 11 amino acids. The CDR3 coding sequence is TGTGCCAGCAGTTTCGATCAGCCCCAGCATTTT. Translated: CASSFDQPQHF. Complete variable domain (other parts from reference TRBV28 and TRBJ1-5): DVKVTQSSRYLVKRTGEKVFLECVQDMDHENMFWYRQDPGLGLRLIYFSYDVKMKEKGDIPEGYSVSREKKERFSLILESASTNQTSMYLCASSFDQPQHFGDGTRLSIL.

The CDR3 nucleotides read TGCAGCGCCCACCTTGTGGGGGGCTATGGCTACACCTTC. Translated, it gives CSAHLVGGYGYTF. The genes are TRBV29-1 and TRBJ1-2, with D perhaps matching TRBD1 (5 bases). The CDR3 extends over 13 amino acids. CDR1 and CDR2 from the germline V gene are SQVTM and ANQGSEA. Between the trimmed V and J ends, which lost 7 bases and 4 bases, there was a span of 16 bases.

This clonotype was detected only a few times. This rearrangement joins TRBV20-1 to TRBJ2-1, with TRBD2 matching over 11 bases. Germline V CDR1 and CDR2: DFQATT, SNEGSKA (reference sequence). Trimming cost V 5 bases and J 6 bases; bases outside gene matches: 6. The length of the CDR3 is 14 residues. The CDR3 here is CSARLAGGSNEQFF. CDR3 DNA: TGCAGTGCTCGGTTAGCGGGGGGGTCCAATGAGCAGTTCTTC.

This clonotype was picked up a small number of times. The chain recombines TRBV7-2 with TRBJ2-7; D is unclear. V was shortened by 5 bases and J by 2 bases, with 16 bases between the two germline ends. The germline V gene encodes CDR1 SGHTA and CDR2 FQGNSA. This CDR3 comprises 15 residues. This chain's CDR3 is CASSDFTADPYEQYF. The CDR3 bases are TGTGCCAGCAGCGACTTCACGGCGGATCCCTACGAGCAGTACTTC.

The gene calls are TRBV20-1 and TRBJ1-1; D is ambiguous. The V gene lost 0 bases and the J gene lost 1 base, with 9 bases spanning the gap. Germline V gives CDR1 DFQATT, CDR2 SNEGSKA (reference sequence). This CDR3 has 14 amino acids. The CDR3 is CSAREEEGNTEAFF. CDR3 sequence (DNA): TGCAGTGCTAGAGAGGAGGAGGGGAACACTGAAGCTTTCTTT.

In the case of this clonotype: One end of the junction is discordant with germline, which a read error may explain. CDR3 region: CVSRGSSGSTDTQYF. The CDR3, as DNA: TGTGTCAGCAGGGGGTCTTCGGGGAGCACAGATACGCAGTATTTT. The genes are TRBV12-3 or TRBV12-4 and TRBJ2-3; 7 bases are shared with TRBD1. This CDR3 has 15 residues.

V gene TRBV7-9 combines with J gene TRBJ1-4; D gene ambiguous. Germline-derived CDR1 and CDR2 are SEHNR and FQNEAQ (reference sequence). The CDR3 spans 16 residues. Trimming removed 5 bases from V and 7 bases from J, with 20 bases in between. The CDR3 here is CASSLTPAQLSEKLFF. The CDR3 nucleotides are TGTGCCAGCAGCCTGACCCCGGCACAGCTAAGTGAAAAACTGTTTTTT.

Concerning this clonotype: At one boundary the junction diverges from the germline segment, which might be a read error. The chain carries TRBV6-2 or TRBV6-3 and TRBJ2-3; 8 nucleotides align to TRBD2. The CDR3 is made up of 15 amino acids. The germline CDR1 and CDR2 sequences are MNHEY and SVGEGT. The CDR3 nucleotides are TGTGCTAGCAAGAAACTAGCGGAGATCACAGATACGCGGTATTTT. It codes for CASKKLAEITDTRYF.

This clonotype has more than one count but fewer than ten. The V and J genes are TRBV6-2 or TRBV6-3 and TRBJ1-2, with D uncertain. Germline V gene sequence: CDR1 MNHEY, CDR2 SVGEGT. The CDR3 length is 13 residues. The V and J ends lost 4 bases and 1 base respectively, with 7 bases between them. The CDR3 loop is CASSWADNYGYTF. The CDR3 DNA reads TGTGCCAGCAGTTGGGCGGATAACTATGGCTACACCTTC.

This clonotype was seen a handful of times. V usage is TRBV7-2 and J usage is TRBJ2-4; D remains unclear. The CDR3 is 14 amino acids. V was shortened by 6 bases and J by 8 bases, with 17 bases between the two germline ends. Germline CDR1 and CDR2: SGHTA and FQGNSA. CDR3 sequence reads: CASSYSSALDIQYF. CDR3 DNA: TGTGCCAGCAGTTATAGCTCGGCATTGGACATTCAGTACTTC.

The count of this clonotype is one. This rearrangement joins TRBV12-3 or TRBV12-4 to TRBJ1-2; perhaps TRBD1 as D (6 bases). The CDR3 contains 14 residues. V was shortened by 6 bases and J by 4 bases, with 15 bases between the two germline ends. The CDR3 here is CASSQQGRAYGYTF. The CDR3, as DNA: TGTGCCAGCAGCCAACAGGGACGCGCCTATGGCTACACCTTC.

The chain combines TRBV12-3 or TRBV12-4 with TRBJ1-1; D gene ambiguous. The V end lost 2 bases, the J end lost 10 bases, and 14 bases lay between the germline ends. CDR3 size: 13 residues. The CDR3 protein is CASSLSTDFGAFF. DNA for the CDR3: TGTGCCAGCAGTTTAAGTACGGACTTTGGAGCTTTCTTT.

This sequence joins TRBV7-2 and TRBJ1-2, with 11 bases that match TRBD1. J lost 4 bases, V lost 5 bases, and 6 bases had no gene match. The germline gives CDR1 SGHTA, CDR2 FQGNSA. CDR3 size: 15 residues. CDR3 loop: CASSKDRGHIYGYTF. For the CDR3, the DNA is TGTGCCAGCAGCAAGGACAGGGGGCATATCTATGGCTACACCTTC.

The V call is TRBV10-3, the J call TRBJ2-5; D unclear. The CDR3 runs to 13 residues. Germline lookup yields CDR1 ENHRY and CDR2 SYGVKD. V lost 2 bases and J 11 bases, leaving 15 bases between the germline ends. CDR3 coding DNA: TGTGCCATCAGTGAGGGGATTAACAATGAGCAGTACTTC. It encodes CAISEGINNEQYF.

This chain uses TRBV20-1 with TRBJ1-1, with 7 bases matching TRBD1. Germline V gene lookup returns CDR1 DFQATT and CDR2 SNEGSKA (reference sequence). The CDR3 is 18 residues long. Germline trimming cut 3 bases from V and 4 bases from J; bases unmatched to any gene: 20. CDR3 region: CSASFFATGNALSTEAFF. For the CDR3, the DNA is TGCAGTGCTAGTTTTTTCGCGACAGGGAACGCTCTGAGCACTGAAGCTTTCTTT.

This chain joins TRBV29-1 and TRBJ2-3; 8 bases match TRBD2. Germline V gives CDR1 SQVTM, CDR2 ANQGSEA. There are 14 residues in the CDR3. The V and J ends lost 8 bases and 0 bases, in that order; junction bases with no gene match: 7. CDR3 DNA: TGCAGCTCTTCCCCTAGCGGGAGCACAGATACGCAGTATTTT. It encodes CSSSPSGSTDTQYF.

The chain carries TRBV20-1 and TRBJ1-2; D uncertain. Trimming took off 5 bases at V and 0 bases at J, with 19 bases between the two ends. Germline V gene sequence: CDR1 DFQATT, CDR2 SNEGSKA (reference sequence). The CDR3 consists of 16 residues. CDR3 residues: CSAPDRSSWANYGYTF. In DNA, the CDR3 is TGCAGTGCTCCCGACCGATCCTCTTGGGCTAACTATGGCTACACCTTC.

This chain joins TRBV20-1 and TRBJ2-3, with TRBD2 matching 9 bases. The germline V gene encodes CDR1 DFQATT and CDR2 SNEGSKA (reference sequence). V shed 3 bases and J 3 bases; nucleotides not matched to a gene: 7. This CDR3 is built from 15 residues. CDR3 bases: TGCAGTGCTAGTATCGGCGGGGGGGGTACAGATACGCAGTATTTT. Its protein product is CSASIGGGGTDTQYF.